In its sample, the clone carrying this T cell receptor beta chain was seen a few times. The antigen is undetermined. This sample was taken from a study of vaccination and CD4 T cells after COVID-19. Study-wide background: The convalescents included six males and four females, and among them two were Hispanic while seven were Caucasian.

Specified treatment: roughly ten-day PBMC culture with coronavirus spike peptide pools or control peptides (ViraFEST assay). During the years 2011-2018, before the COVID-19 pandemic, the unexposed donor's CD4+ T cells were collected. The CDR3 loop spans 15 amino acids. Trimming left V 6 bases short and J 6 bases short, with 18 bases between. Germline V gene lookup returns CDR1 MNHNS and CDR2 SASEGT. Cultured CD4+ T cell DNA underwent sequencing with the Oncomine TCR Beta short-read assay. In TCRdb, the PCR reads were re-called with MiXCR into one record per CDR3 protein. In the table there are 8,800 or so distinct CDR3 sequences, 40% to 60% of which are singletons.

What was sequenced was CD4+ T cells from blood, cultured in vitro. The rearrangement links TRBV6-1 to TRBJ1-5; D gene ambiguous. The clonotype originates from a human donor in good health. The CDR3 DNA follows: TGTGCCAGCAGCCCCCTAACTATCGTCGGTCAGCCCCAGCATTTT. Its protein product is CASSPLTIVGQPQHF.